Presented here are 27 T cell receptor beta chains from one specimen sequenced in a study of blood T cell repertoires in COVID-19. Sequenced by immunoSEQ multiplex PCR; TCRdb stores in-frame clones only, minus some. The sample lists approximately 220,000 clones; about 86% were seen once. Sequenced sample: PBMCs or T cells enriched from blood (not recorded which). These receptor sequences come from a woman between 40 and 50 years old with acute COVID-19.

The chain uses TRBV7-3 and TRBJ2-5; D perhaps matches TRBD2 (6 bases). CDR1 is SGHTA, CDR2 FQGTGA, per germline. This CDR3 is built from 14 residues. Trimming removed 3 bases from V and 5 bases from J, with 13 bases in between. CDR3 amino acids: CASSFGTRVETQYF. The CDR3 DNA is TGTGCCAGCAGCTTCGGGACTCGGGTGGAGACCCAGTACTTC.

This clone was seen a handful of times. The chain carries TRBV5-6 and TRBJ2-4; D is uncertain. The germline V gene has CDR1 SGHDT and CDR2 YYEEEE. V was pared by 4 bases and J by 1 base, with 9 bases between. The CDR3 consists of 14 residues. CDR3 coding DNA: TGTGCCAGCAGCCCCGGTCGTGCCAAAAACATTCAGTACTTC. It specifies CASSPGRAKNIQYF.

The V gene is TRBV2, the J gene TRBJ2-7; TRBD1 matches 8 bases. The CDR3 extends over 14 amino acids. V lost 7 bases to trimming and J lost 3 bases; unmatched junction nucleotides: 8. The germline gives CDR1 SNHLY, CDR2 FYNNEI. The CDR3 region is CASKSDRGSYEQYF. DNA for the CDR3: TGTGCCAGCAAATCAGACAGGGGAAGCTACGAGCAGTACTTC.

The V call is TRBV19, the J call TRBJ1-4; TRBD1 matches at 7 bases. CDR3 length: 15 residues. V dropped 1 base and J dropped 1; count of bases not matched to a gene: 0. Germline V gene lookup returns CDR1 LNHDA and CDR2 SQIVND (reference sequence). Written as DNA, the CDR3 is TGTGCCAGTAGTATAGGGACAGGAACTAATGAAAAACTGTTTTTT. Translated: CASSIGTGTNEKLFF. The entire variable domain, with the rest obtained from reference TRBV19 and TRBJ1-4, is as follows: DGGITQSPKYLFRKEGQNVTLSCEQNLNHDAMYWYRQDPGQGLRLIYYSQIVNDFQKGDIAEGYSVSREKKESFPLTVTSAQKNPTAFYLCASSIGTGTNEKLFFGSGTQLSVL.

This clone was observed a few times. The genes are TRBV4-2 and TRBJ2-2; D is undetermined. Germline CDR1 reads LGHNA; CDR2 reads YNFKEQ. The CDR3 has 14 residues. Between the trimmed V and J ends, which lost 2 bases and 4 bases, there was a span of 8 bases. The CDR3 loop is CASSQRWSTGELFF. CDR3 coding DNA: TGTGCCAGCAGCCAAAGGTGGAGCACCGGGGAGCTGTTTTTT.

The rearrangement uses TRBV18 and TRBJ1-1; 9 bases align to TRBD1. The CDR3 has 17 residues. The junction had 9 bases not matched to a gene; V was cut back by 3 bases and J by 1 base. CDR1 is KGHSH, CDR2 LQKENI, per germline. This CDR3 reads CASSPGQGIGGNTEAFF. DNA of the CDR3: TGTGCCAGCTCACCGGGACAGGGAATAGGGGGGAACACTGAAGCTTTCTTT.

The gene calls are TRBV3-1 (or the pseudogene TRBV3-2) and TRBJ2-1; 9 nucleotides agree with TRBD2. J was trimmed by 1 base and V by 1 base; bases with no gene match: 11. This CDR3 spans 19 amino acids. Germline lookup yields CDR1 LGHDT and CDR2 YNNKEL (reference sequence). CDR3 in DNA: TGTGCCAGCAGCCAAGGGACTAGCGAGAGGACCCTTTCCTACAATGAGCAGTTCTTC. Its protein product is CASSQGTSERTLSYNEQFF.

This clone has at least ten counts. V usage is TRBV24-1 and J usage is TRBJ2-2; D possibly corresponds to TRBD1 (5 bases). V lost 3 bases, J lost 1 base, and 8 bases lay in between. The CDR3 sequence is 15 residues long. In germline, CDR1 is KGHDR, CDR2 SFDVKD. The CDR3 region has the DNA TGTGCCACCAGTGATCGAACAGGGAACACCGGGGAGCTGTTTTTT. Translated, it gives CATSDRTGNTGELFF.

This clone was observed a few times. The rearrangement joins TRBV5-6 to TRBJ1-1, with D possibly being TRBD1 (5 bases). Germline V lookup: CDR1 SGHDT, CDR2 YYEEEE. The germline V and J ends were trimmed by 4 bases and 1 base, with 11 bases remaining between them. This CDR3 comprises 14 residues. The CDR3 DNA reads as TGTGCCAGCAGCAGGGGACTTGGGAACACTGAAGCTTTCTTT. Its translation is CASSRGLGNTEAFF.

V usage is TRBV6-2 or TRBV6-3 and J usage is TRBJ2-5; TRBD2 agrees at 13 bases. The CDR3 length is 16 residues. Germline-derived CDR1 and CDR2 are MNHEY and SVGEGT. With V trimmed by 5 bases and J by 1 base, 4 bases remained unmatched. The CDR3 DNA is TGTGCCAGCAGTAAGACTAGCGGGGGGCTCCAAGAGACCCAGTACTTC. This gives the protein CASSKTSGGLQETQYF.

The chain has TRBV11-2 and TRBJ1-1; 8 nucleotides match TRBD1. CDR1 and CDR2 (germline): SGHAT, FQNNGV. After removal of 0 bases from V and 8 bases from J, the junction contained 2 bases not matched to a gene. The CDR3 is made up of 13 amino acids. The CDR3 is CASSLDSGGEAFF. The CDR3 nucleotides read TGTGCCAGCAGCTTAGATTCAGGGGGCGAAGCTTTCTTT.

As regards this clone: One end of the junction does not line up with germline, which may come from a read error. The J gene is TRBJ1-5, the V gene TRBV4-1, with 11 bases lining up with TRBD1. Germline V gene sequence: CDR1 MGHRA, CDR2 YSYEKL. The CDR3 is 18 residues long. CDR3 in DNA: TGCGTCAGCAGCCAAGGGACAGGGGGAGGGAGCAGCAATCAGCCCCAGCATTTT. Protein: CVSSQGTGGGSSNQPQHF.

This chain uses TRBV28 with TRBJ1-4, with D perhaps matching TRBD1 (5 bases). Trimming pared 6 bases from V and 4 bases from J, leaving 12 bases between. CDR3 length equals 14 residues. CDR1 MDHEN and CDR2 SYDVKM come from the germline V gene. CDR3 DNA: TGTGCCAGCAGCTGGGGGGAAAGTAATGAAAAACTGTTTTTT. This gives the protein CASSWGESNEKLFF.

This clone appeared once. As DNA, the CDR3 is TGCGCCAGCAGCGTCGGGAATGAAAAACTGTTTTTT. Protein sequence: CASSVGNEKLFF. The chain carries TRBV5-1 and TRBJ1-4, with unresolved D. Per the germline V gene, CDR1 is SGHRS and CDR2 is YFSETQ. The length of the CDR3 is 12 residues. V was pared by 4 bases and J by 5 bases, with 6 bases between.

The rearrangement uses TRBV12-3 or TRBV12-4 and TRBJ2-1; TRBD1 agrees at 7 bases. J was trimmed by 6 bases and V by 6 bases; bases with no gene match: 5. This CDR3 is 13 amino acids long. CDR3 coding DNA: TGTGCCAGCAGCCGGGGACAGACCAATGAGCAGTTCTTC. Its protein is CASSRGQTNEQFF.

The genes are TRBV30 and TRBJ1-2; no reliable D call. The V gene lost 0 bases and the J gene lost 4 bases, with 15 bases spanning the gap. The CDR3 runs to 15 residues. CDR1 and CDR2 from the germline V gene are GTSNPN and SVGIG (reference sequence). This chain's CDR3 is CAWSVAFGEFYGYTF. Here the CDR3 DNA reads TGTGCCTGGAGTGTGGCTTTCGGAGAATTCTATGGCTACACCTTC.

This clone was detected once. The chain recombines TRBV28 with TRBJ2-1; D remains ambiguous. CDR3 size: 12 residues. V was clipped by 3 bases and J by 14 bases, with 14 bases between them. Germline CDR1 is MDHEN and CDR2 is SYDVKM. The CDR3 is CASSFFETPEFF. The CDR3 DNA follows: TGTGCCAGCAGTTTTTTTGAGACTCCGGAGTTCTTC.

The chain links TRBV3-1 (or the pseudogene TRBV3-2) to TRBJ2-7; possibly TRBD1 for D (6 bases). CDR3 length equals 14 residues. Trimming removed 5 bases at V and 1 base at J, with 12 bases between. In germline, CDR1 is LGHDT, CDR2 YNNKEL (reference sequence). The CDR3 sequence: CASSAWTDSYEQYF. Written as DNA, the CDR3 is TGTGCCAGCAGCGCCTGGACAGATTCCTACGAGCAGTACTTC.

The rearrangement joins TRBV18 to TRBJ1-6; maybe TRBD1 (5 bases). Trimming removed 3 bases at V and 6 bases at J, with 15 bases between. Germline-derived CDR1 and CDR2 are KGHSH and LQKENI. CDR3 length: 16 amino acids. CDR3 DNA: TGTGCCAGCTCACCTCAGGGATCCCGAGTTAATTCACCCCTCCACTTT. Its translation is CASSPQGSRVNSPLHF.

The rearrangement joins TRBV10-3 to TRBJ1-2; possibly TRBD1 for D (6 bases). V dropped 9 bases and J dropped 7 bases, with 15 bases sitting between them. This CDR3 is 12 amino acids long. Germline V gene lookup returns CDR1 ENHRY and CDR2 SYGVKD. This chain's CDR3 is CAMRQVASGYTF. The DNA of the CDR3 is TGTGCCATGCGACAGGTGGCAAGTGGCTACACCTTC.

The CDR3 nucleotides are TGTGCCAGCAGCTTAGCGAATTCACCCCTCCACTTT. This gives the protein CASSLANSPLHF. The chain uses TRBV11-2 and TRBJ1-6; no clear D gene. Deletions cut 1 base from V and 7 bases from J, with 2 bases between. CDR3 length: 12 amino acids. Looked up from germline, CDR1 is SGHAT and CDR2 is FQNNGV. Full variable domain (remainder filled in from reference TRBV11-2 and TRBJ1-6): EAGVAQSPRYKIIEKRQSVAFWCNPISGHATLYWYQQILGQGPKLLIQFQNNGVVDDSQLPKDRFSAERLKGVDSTLKIQPAKLEDSAVYLCASSLANSPLHFGNGTRLTVT.

The chain carries TRBV10-1 and TRBJ2-1, with TRBD2 matching 14 bases. Germline V CDR1 and CDR2: WNHNN, SYGVQD (reference sequence). The CDR3 runs 17 residues. J gave up 6 bases and V 0 bases, and 4 bases lay outside the gene matches. CDR3 bases: TGCGCCAGCAGTGAGTCGGGACTAGCGGGAGTGAGCAATGAGCAGTTCTTC. It encodes CASSESGLAGVSNEQFF.

This sequence joins TRBV10-3 and TRBJ2-3; 10 bases map to TRBD2. The V gene's germline CDR1 is ENHRY and CDR2 SYGVKD. Losses at the gene ends were 6 bases for V and 5 bases for J; bases not matched to a gene: 8. The CDR3 contains 15 residues. Written as DNA, the CDR3 is TGTGCCATCAGACTAAGCGGGGGGGAGGTAGATACGCAGTATTTT. It codes for CAIRLSGGEVDTQYF.

The chain has TRBV27 and TRBJ1-6; 11 bases are shared with TRBD1. The germline CDR1 and CDR2 sequences are MNHEY and SMNVEV (reference sequence). V was clipped by 6 bases and J by 9 bases; unmatched bases: 4. CDR3 length: 14 amino acids. CDR3 in DNA: TGTGCCAGCAGATCCGGGACAGGGGGTTCACCCCTCCACTTT. Amino acids: CASRSGTGGSPLHF.

The rearrangement joins TRBV3-1 (or the pseudogene TRBV3-2) to TRBJ2-6; D perhaps matches TRBD1 (6 bases). The CDR3 totals 18 residues. V was trimmed by 3 bases and J by 2 bases, leaving 17 bases between them. Looked up from germline, CDR1 is LGHDT and CDR2 is YNNKEL (reference sequence). CDR3 in amino acids: CASSHAGGRGAGANVLTF. The DNA of the CDR3 is TGTGCCAGCAGCCATGCGGGCGGCAGGGGTGCTGGGGCCAACGTCCTGACTTTC.

The chain carries TRBV5-4 and TRBJ2-7; TRBD1 agrees at 10 bases. The CDR3 is 14 residues long. Germline V gene data show CDR1 as SGHNT and CDR2 as YYREEE (reference sequence). After removal of 4 bases from V and 3 bases from J, the junction contained 4 bases not matched to a gene. CDR3 DNA sequence: TGTGCCAGCAGCAAGGGACAGGGGAACTACGAGCAGTACTTC. As protein: CASSKGQGNYEQYF.

CDR3 sequence: CASSGLSLGTGNTIYF. The CDR3 coding sequence is TGTGCCAGCAGCGGGTTGTCCCTCGGGACTGGAAACACCATATATTTT. V is TRBV7-8 and J is TRBJ1-3; no firm D call. CDR3 length equals 16 residues. Trimming removed 5 bases at V and 2 bases at J, with 16 bases between. The germline V gene encodes CDR1 SGHVS and CDR2 FQNEAQ.